The 30 T cell receptor beta chains given below trace back to one sample, sequenced in a study of cytotoxic CD8 clonotypes in ibrutinib-treated CLL. TCRdb keeps only in-frame clones here, not all; method: immunoSEQ multiplex PCR. The sample has some 200,000 clones, about four fifths seen once. The input for sequencing was PBMCs, taken after 12 months of ibrutinib treatment. The receptors originated from a human donor with chronic lymphocytic leukemia.

The genes are TRBV27 and TRBJ2-7, with a tentative D call TRBD1 (6 bases). Trimming stripped 6 bases from V and 4 bases from J, with 22 bases between. CDR1 is MNHEY, CDR2 SMNVEV, per germline (reference sequence). The CDR3 runs 16 residues. CDR3 nucleotides: TGTGCCAGCAGATACAAGACAGGCCCCAACCTTTACGAGCAGTACTTC. This sequence encodes CASRYKTGPNLYEQYF.

The chain has TRBV28 and TRBJ1-5, with unresolved D. Germline V lookup: CDR1 MDHEN, CDR2 SYDVKM. The CDR3 totals 15 residues. V shed 3 bases and J shed 4 bases, with 13 bases lying between them. CDR3 amino acids: CASSLDPDLNQPQHF. The DNA of the CDR3 is TGTGCCAGCAGTTTGGATCCTGACCTAAATCAGCCCCAGCATTTT. The full variable domain, rest sourced from reference TRBV28 and TRBJ1-5, is DVKVTQSSRYLVKRTGEKVFLECVQDMDHENMFWYRQDPGLGLRLIYFSYDVKMKEKGDIPEGYSVSREKKERFSLILESASTNQTSMYLCASSLDPDLNQPQHFGDGTRLSIL.

The chain combines TRBV11-2 with TRBJ2-2; D gene uncertain. The germline gives CDR1 SGHAT, CDR2 FQNNGV. Deletions cut 5 bases from V and 0 bases from J, with 10 bases between. The CDR3 sequence is 15 residues long. The CDR3: CASSLSRSNTGELFF. Here the CDR3 DNA reads TGTGCCAGCAGCCTGAGCCGGTCGAACACCGGGGAGCTGTTTTTT.

This chain links TRBV27 with TRBJ2-2; TRBD1 matches at 8 bases. The CDR3 has 14 amino acids. Germline V CDR1 and CDR2: MNHEY, SMNVEV (reference sequence). V was pared by 3 bases and J by 6 bases, with 3 bases of the junction left unmatched. The CDR3 region is CASSLYRGSGELFF. CDR3 coding DNA: TGTGCCAGCAGTTTGTACAGGGGGTCCGGGGAGCTGTTTTTT.

The chain combines TRBV28 with TRBJ2-1; the D is unclear. The CDR3 has 13 residues. Germline loops: CDR1 MDHEN, CDR2 SYDVKM. The ends were cut back, 6 bases at V and 6 bases at J, with 12 bases in the middle. For the CDR3, the DNA is TGTGCCAGCAGCCCGGTCCGGGTCAATGAGCAGTTCTTC. It codes for CASSPVRVNEQFF. The entire variable domain, with the rest obtained from reference TRBV28 and TRBJ2-1, is as follows: DVKVTQSSRYLVKRTGEKVFLECVQDMDHENMFWYRQDPGLGLRLIYFSYDVKMKEKGDIPEGYSVSREKKERFSLILESASTNQTSMYLCASSPVRVNEQFFGPGTRLTVL.

The V and J genes are TRBV11-3 and TRBJ2-3; D gene unclear. Trimming stripped 1 base from V and 2 bases from J, with 4 bases between. The CDR3 runs 13 residues. Germline CDR1 SGHNT, CDR2 YENEEA. In DNA, the CDR3 is TGTGCCAGCAGCTTAGTACACACAGATACGCAGTATTTT. It encodes CASSLVHTDTQYF.

V is TRBV2 and J is TRBJ2-2; TRBD1 might be the D (6 bases). Trimming removed 7 bases from V and 6 bases from J, with 15 bases in between. The CDR3 extends over 14 amino acids. The germline V gene has CDR1 SNHLY and CDR2 FYNNEI. The CDR3 sequence: CASIYRAGAGELFF. The CDR3 DNA reads as TGTGCCAGCATATACAGGGCAGGCGCCGGGGAGCTGTTTTTT.

The J gene is TRBJ2-7, the V gene TRBV5-1; TRBD1 is a possible D gene (7 bases). The CDR3 runs 13 residues. The V gene lost 4 bases and the J gene lost 5 bases, with 13 bases spanning the gap. CDR1 is SGHRS and CDR2 is YFSETQ in the germline V gene. The chain's CDR3 is CASSITRGDEQYF. DNA of the CDR3: TGCGCCAGCAGCATAACCAGGGGGGACGAGCAGTACTTC.

This clone has only a few counts. The gene calls are TRBV6-6 and TRBJ2-7; the D is unclear. The V and J ends lost 7 bases and 2 bases respectively, with 12 bases between them. The CDR3 covers 13 residues. Per germline, CDR1 MNHNY and CDR2 SVGAGI (reference sequence). CDR3 amino acids: CASTRTEPYEQYF. In DNA form, the CDR3 reads TGTGCCAGCACCCGGACGGAGCCCTACGAGCAGTACTTC.

The CDR3 reads CASSLSDSTNEKLFF. The DNA for the CDR3 is TGTGCCAGCAGTTTATCGGACAGCACTAATGAAAAACTGTTTTTT. The chain combines TRBV27 with TRBJ1-4, with D possibly being TRBD1 (6 bases). Germline-derived CDR1 and CDR2 are MNHEY and SMNVEV (reference sequence). V gave up 0 bases and J gave up 2 bases, with 7 bases separating them. CDR3 length: 15 amino acids. Together with reference TRBV27 and TRBJ1-4, the CDR3 gives the full variable domain: EAQVTQNPRYLITVTGKKLTVTCSQNMNHEYMSWYRQDPGLGLRQIYYSMNVEVTDKGDVPEGYKVSRKEKRNFPLILESPSPNQTSLYFCASSLSDSTNEKLFFGSGTQLSVL.

The chain has TRBV7-9 and TRBJ2-7; the D gene is possibly TRBD2 (5 bases). From germline, CDR1 is SEHNR and CDR2 FQNEAQ (reference sequence). Trimming cost V 1 base and J 9 bases, with 16 bases left between them. CDR3 length: 14 amino acids. CDR3 sequence (DNA): TGTGCCAGCAGCTTAGGGAGCGACGGGAACCCGCAGTACTTC. This sequence encodes CASSLGSDGNPQYF.

The rearrangement uses TRBV28 and TRBJ2-3, with no clear D. The CDR3 extends over 14 amino acids. Trimming shortened V by 8 bases and J by 4 bases, and 16 bases separated the two germline ends. Germline V gives CDR1 MDHEN, CDR2 SYDVKM. The CDR3 reads CASCSQSSADTQYF. The CDR3 DNA is TGTGCCAGCTGTTCCCAATCCAGCGCAGATACGCAGTATTTT. The variable domain in full, with the rest retrieved from reference TRBV28 and TRBJ2-3, is DVKVTQSSRYLVKRTGEKVFLECVQDMDHENMFWYRQDPGLGLRLIYFSYDVKMKEKGDIPEGYSVSREKKERFSLILESASTNQTSMYLCASCSQSSADTQYFGPGTRLTVL.

The gene calls are TRBV19 and TRBJ2-2; weak D call: TRBD1 (5 bases). The germline V and J ends were trimmed by 6 bases and 5 bases, with 13 bases remaining between them. The CDR3 consists of 14 residues. The germline CDR1 and CDR2 sequences are LNHDA and SQIVND (reference sequence). The CDR3 is CASRAGHGTGELFF. The CDR3 DNA sequence: TGTGCCAGTAGGGCCGGACACGGTACCGGGGAGCTGTTTTTT.

Notes on this clone: This CDR3 is also generated by other DNA sequences in the sample. For the CDR3, the DNA is TGTGCCAGCTCACCGGGACAGGGGGCCTACGAGCAGTACTTC. Translated, it gives CASSPGQGAYEQYF. The J gene is TRBJ2-7, the V gene TRBV18, with 11 bases that match TRBD1. This CDR3 spans 14 amino acids. The V gene's germline CDR1 is KGHSH and CDR2 LQKENI. With 3 bases clipped from V and 2 bases from J, the junction kept 0 bases outside the gene matches. Full variable domain (missing parts from reference TRBV18 and TRBJ2-7): NAGVMQNPRHLVRRRGQEARLRCSPMKGHSHVYWYRQLPEEGLKFMVYLQKENIIDESGMPKERFSAEFPKEGPSILRIQQVVRGDSAAYFCASSPGQGAYEQYFGPGTRLTVT.

CDR3 bases: TGCGCCAGCAGTGAGCACTTTCGCACAGATACGCAGTATTTT. Its protein product is CASSEHFRTDTQYF. The chain joins TRBV10-1 to TRBJ2-3; no clear D. The V gene lost 2 bases and the J gene lost 1 base, with 7 bases spanning the gap. Germline values: CDR1 WNHNN, CDR2 SYGVQD (reference sequence). This CDR3 region has 14 residues.

The chain couples TRBV5-1 to TRBJ2-3; D is possibly TRBD1 or TRBD2 (5 bases each). Between the trimmed V and J ends, which lost 0 bases and 0 bases, there was a span of 14 bases. The CDR3 is 17 residues long. CDR1 SGHRS and CDR2 YFSETQ come from the germline V gene. The CDR3: CASSLAGRHSSTDTQYF. Written as DNA, the CDR3 is TGCGCCAGCAGCTTGGCGGGACGCCATTCTAGCACAGATACGCAGTATTTT.

Many counts were recorded for this clone. Other DNA sequences from this sample encode an identical CDR3 as well. The chain uses TRBV5-1 and TRBJ1-3, with no clear D. V was pared by 2 bases and J by 0 bases, with 9 bases between. CDR3 length equals 15 residues. Germline CDR1 and CDR2: SGHRS and YFSETQ. CDR3 protein: CASSLVGSSGNTIYF. The CDR3 nucleotides are TGCGCCAGCAGCTTAGTGGGTAGCTCTGGAAACACCATATATTTT.

The chain carries TRBV5-1 and TRBJ1-1; D gene unclear. Germline V gene sequence: CDR1 SGHRS, CDR2 YFSETQ. CDR3 length equals 13 residues. The ends were cut back, 0 bases at V and 0 bases at J, with 3 bases in the middle. The CDR3 protein is CASSLAVNTEAFF. The CDR3 nucleotides read TGCGCCAGCAGCTTGGCGGTGAACACTGAAGCTTTCTTT.

The chain employs TRBV7-9 and TRBJ1-1; unclear D gene. In germline, CDR1 is SEHNR, CDR2 FQNEAQ (reference sequence). The CDR3 spans 15 residues. Trimming stripped 1 base from V and 1 base from J, with 10 bases between. The CDR3 DNA reads as TGTGCCAGCAGCTTAGTCGCGCGAGCGAACACTGAAGCTTTCTTT. This sequence encodes CASSLVARANTEAFF.

The chain is built from TRBV14 and TRBJ2-2; TRBD2 agrees at 9 bases. In germline, CDR1 is SGHDN, CDR2 FVKESK. The CDR3 has 16 residues. J lost 4 bases, V lost 1 base, and 4 bases had no gene match. CDR3: CASSQAAGGTTGELFF. DNA for the CDR3: TGTGCCAGCAGCCAAGCAGCGGGGGGTACCACCGGGGAGCTGTTTTTT.

V and J are TRBV7-3 and TRBJ2-1, with 7 bases fitting TRBD1. CDR3 length: 13 residues. Germline CDR1 reads SGHTA; CDR2 reads FQGTGA. V shed 3 bases, J shed 10 bases, and the junction held 6 bases outside the gene matches. Here the CDR3 DNA reads TGTGCCAGCAGCTTCAGGGGGTCGAAAGAGCAGTTCTTC. It yields the protein CASSFRGSKEQFF.

The V gene is TRBV7-9, the J gene TRBJ2-3, with D tentatively TRBD1 (5 bases). Germline loops: CDR1 SEHNR, CDR2 FQNEAQ (reference sequence). Trimming removed 0 bases from V and 1 base from J, with 8 bases in between. The length of the CDR3 is 15 residues. This chain's CDR3 is CASSLALGGTDTQYF. DNA of the CDR3: TGTGCCAGCAGCTTAGCGTTAGGGGGCACAGATACGCAGTATTTT.

V usage is TRBV4-1 and J usage is TRBJ2-2; perhaps TRBD2 as D (7 bases). Trimming shortened V by 6 bases and J by 3 bases, and 17 bases separated the two germline ends. CDR3 length: 16 residues. Per the germline V gene, CDR1 is MGHRA and CDR2 is YSYEKL. The CDR3 sequence: CASRHNRGRDTGELFF. The CDR3 DNA is TGCGCCAGCAGACACAATAGGGGGAGGGACACCGGGGAGCTGTTTTTT.

V usage is TRBV7-9 and J usage is TRBJ2-1; 7 bases fit TRBD2. The CDR3 runs to 15 residues. Trimming cost V 2 bases and J 9 bases; bases outside gene matches: 10. The germline V gene encodes CDR1 SEHNR and CDR2 FQNEAQ (reference sequence). The chain's CDR3 is CASSLRLAGAGEQFF. The CDR3 region has the DNA TGTGCCAGCAGCTTAAGGTTAGCGGGCGCGGGTGAGCAGTTCTTC.

This rearrangement joins TRBV29-1 to TRBJ1-5, with 7 positions matching TRBD1. This CDR3 contains 13 residues. Germline assignment: CDR1 SQVTM and CDR2 ANQGSEA. Unmatched junction bases numbered 12, after V lost 6 bases and J lost 10 bases. The CDR3 protein is CSVGTAGLGPQHF. The CDR3, as DNA: TGCAGCGTCGGGACAGCCGGGCTTGGACCCCAGCATTTT. Drawing the rest from reference TRBV29-1 and TRBJ1-5, the complete variable domain is SAVISQKPSRDICQRGTSLTIQCQVDSQVTMMFWYRQQPGQSLTLIATANQGSEATYESGFVIDKFPISRPNLTFSTLTVSNMSPEDSSIYLCSVGTAGLGPQHFGDGTRLSIL.

This chain links TRBV15 with TRBJ2-1; 15 nucleotides match TRBD2. V trimming: 5 bases; J trimming: 0 bases; junction bases outside the gene matches: 11. The CDR3 contains 20 residues. Germline V gives CDR1 LNHNV, CDR2 YYDKDF (reference sequence). The CDR3 here is CATSPALGLAGGSSYNEQFF. The CDR3 region has the DNA TGTGCCACCAGCCCAGCACTTGGACTAGCGGGAGGGAGCTCCTACAATGAGCAGTTCTTC.

The chain has TRBV7-9 and TRBJ1-2, with a tentative D call TRBD1 (6 bases). CDR1 and CDR2 from the germline V gene are SEHNR and FQNEAQ (reference sequence). The CDR3 covers 15 residues. V lost 6 bases and J lost 6, with 20 bases in between. The CDR3 spells CASSSPETGTDGYTF. Written as DNA, the CDR3 is TGTGCCAGCAGTTCCCCCGAGACAGGAACTGATGGCTACACCTTC. Combining the CDR3 with reference TRBV7-9 and TRBJ1-2 gives the whole variable domain DTGVSQNPRHKITKRGQNVTFRCDPISEHNRLYWYRQTLGQGPEFLTYFQNEAQLEKSRLLSDRFSAERPKGSFSTLEIQRTEQGDSAMYLCASSSPETGTDGYTFGSGTRLTVV.

This clone was seen more than once but under ten times. The genes are TRBV5-1 and TRBJ1-6, with D maybe TRBD1 (6 bases). Germline loops: CDR1 SGHRS, CDR2 YFSETQ. V lost 0 bases and J lost 0, with 10 bases in between. This CDR3 region has 17 residues. The CDR3 loop reads CASSLGQVSSYNSPLHF. The CDR3 nucleotides read TGCGCCAGCAGCTTGGGACAGGTCAGCTCCTATAATTCACCCCTCCACTTT.

Only one count was recorded for this clone. The chain couples TRBV5-1 to TRBJ2-5; the D gene is possibly TRBD2 (7 bases). The V end lost 0 bases, the J end lost 4 bases, and 10 bases lay between the germline ends. This CDR3 region has 14 residues. The germline V gene encodes CDR1 SGHRS and CDR2 YFSETQ. Here the CDR3 reads CASSLEGGGETQYF. As DNA, the CDR3 is TGCGCCAGCAGCTTGGAGGGAGGGGGAGAGACCCAGTACTTC.

The chain combines TRBV27 with TRBJ2-7; unclear D gene. With 0 bases removed from V and 2 bases from J, the gap between germline ends came to 11 bases. The germline V gene encodes CDR1 MNHEY and CDR2 SMNVEV (reference sequence). There are 15 residues in the CDR3. The DNA of the CDR3 is TGTGCCAGCAGTTTATCTGGCGGCGACCCCTACGAGCAGTACTTC. Protein sequence: CASSLSGGDPYEQYF.